These T cell receptor beta chains were read from a single sample in a study of regulatory T cells in long-lasting Graves disease. From the multiplex PCR reads, TCRdb called clonotypes with MiXCR, one entry per CDR3 protein. The table includes about 340,000 distinct CDR3 sequences, 15% to 20% detected once. The source was peripheral blood mononuclear cells (PBMCs), collected when the disease was refractory, from a patient treated with antithyroid drugs. All receptors derive from a female donor with Graves disease. The CDR3 runs from the conserved cysteine through the conserved F or W. A D gene is named only where the DNA matches it firmly. Clone size is stated in some rows and not others, as once, few, many or a class when expanded.

cdr3_nt	cdr3_aa	v_call	j_call	clone_size	d_call
TGTGCCAGCAGCCAAGATTATAGGACCGGGGAGCTGTTTTTT	CASSQDYRTGELFF	TRBV14	TRBJ2-2	once	NA
TGTGCCAGCAGTGAAAGGGGATCCGGCTACACCTTC	CASSERGSGYTF	TRBV2	TRBJ1-2	many	NA
TGTGCCAGCAGCTTAAAGTTGGGGAAGTCTGACGAGCAGTACTTC	CASSLKLGKSDEQYF	TRBV7-9	TRBJ2-7	few	NA
TGTGCCAGCGCCTGGGGGCAGCAAGAGACCCAGTACTTC	CASAWGQQETQYF	TRBV11-2	TRBJ2-5	many	NA
TGTGCCAGCATCCGGGCCCGAAACTACGAGCAGTACTTC	CASIRARNYEQYF	TRBV28	TRBJ2-7	many	NA
TGTGCCAGCAGCTCAAATCTCGATTTGCAGTACTTC	CASSSNLDLQYF	TRBV11-1	TRBJ2-7	many	NA
TGTGCCAGCAGTTTAAGAGGGGACGGCTACACCTTC	CASSLRGDGYTF	TRBV28	TRBJ1-2	many	NA
TGTGCCAGCTCACCTGGTAGACAGCCTAATTCACCCCTCCACTTT	CASSPGRQPNSPLHF	TRBV18	TRBJ1-6	NA	NA
TGTGCCAGCAGACAGGGATTTAATTCACCCCTCCACTTT	CASRQGFNSPLHF	TRBV2	TRBJ1-6	many	NA
TGTGCCAGCAGTTTACGGGACGACTACGAGCAGTACTTC	CASSLRDDYEQYF	TRBV12-3/TRBV12-4	TRBJ2-7	few	NA
TGTGCCAGCAGACTAGCGGGAGACTACGAGCAGTACTTC	CASRLAGDYEQYF	TRBV6-1	TRBJ2-7	few	TRBD2
TGCGCCAGCAGCCGCAAGTGGGAGGTACTAGCGGGGCCCGCGCAAGAGACCCAGTACTTC	CASSRKWEVLAGPAQETQYF	TRBV4-1	TRBJ2-5	few	TRBD2
TGTGCCAGCAGCCCGGAGTCGGTGAACACTGAAGCTTTCTTT	CASSPESVNTEAFF	TRBV7-2	TRBJ1-1	few	NA
TGCGCCAGCAGCTTAGCCGACACAACTGAAGCTTTCTTT	CASSLADTTEAFF	TRBV10-1	TRBJ1-1	many	NA
TGTGCCAGCAGACGGACAGGGGGGACGCTTGAAGCTTTCTTT	CASRRTGGTLEAFF	TRBV14	TRBJ1-1	NA	TRBD1
TGTGCCAGCAGTTCACATGGGGGAAGCGGGAGGCCGTACGAGCAGTACTTC	CASSSHGGSGRPYEQYF	TRBV6-4	TRBJ2-7	many	TRBD2
TGTGCCAGCACGGAAAGGACCAGCACAGATACGCAGTATTTT	CASTERTSTDTQYF	TRBV2	TRBJ2-3	NA	NA
TGCGCCAGCAGCTTGAGGCAGTACACCGGGGAGCTGTTTTTT	CASSLRQYTGELFF	TRBV5-1	TRBJ2-2	few	NA
TGTGCCAGCAGTTACTCGTTGAAGAGCACAGATACGCAGTATTTT	CASSYSLKSTDTQYF	TRBV6-6	TRBJ2-3	NA	NA
TGCAGCGTTGATTACCGGGACAACTGGTACCAAGAGACCCAGTACTTC	CSVDYRDNWYQETQYF	TRBV29-1	TRBJ2-5	NA	NA
TGTGCCAGCAGTTTATCTGAATCCGGCAAAAACATTCAGTACTTC	CASSLSESGKNIQYF	TRBV27	TRBJ2-4	many	NA
TGCGCCAGCAGCCCCTTAGCGGGTCTTCAGTACTTC	CASSPLAGLQYF	TRBV4-1	TRBJ2-4	NA	TRBD2
TGTGCCAGCATTGGGGCGGTGAACACTGAAGCTTTCTTT	CASIGAVNTEAFF	TRBV6-1	TRBJ1-1	many	NA
TGTGCCAGCAGTGGGGGAGCTAACTATGGCTACACCTTC	CASSGGANYGYTF	TRBV2	TRBJ1-2	many	NA
TGCGCCAGCAGGGAGACAGGGGGGGCCCCAAATCAGCCCCAGCATTTT	CASRETGGAPNQPQHF	TRBV5-1	TRBJ1-5	NA	TRBD1
TGTGCCAGCAGCTTTTCGGGTTCCTTTAATGAAAAACTGTTTTTT	CASSFSGSFNEKLFF	TRBV11-2	TRBJ1-4	many	NA
TGTGCCAGCAGTTTTTGGGGCTACGAGCAGTACTTC	CASSFWGYEQYF	TRBV12-3/TRBV12-4	TRBJ2-7	many	NA
TGTGCCAGCAGCTTAGCCAGGGGGACTGAAGCTTTCTTT	CASSLARGTEAFF	TRBV11-3	TRBJ1-1	many	TRBD1
TGTGCCAGCAGCTCCATACAGGGGAACTCACCCCTCCACTTT	CASSSIQGNSPLHF	TRBV7-2	TRBJ1-6	many	TRBD1
TGCAGTGCTAGCCCCGTTTACGAGCAGTACTTC	CSASPVYEQYF	TRBV20-1	TRBJ2-7	NA	NA
TGTGCCAGCAGTGAAAGGAGCGTTAAGCAGTACTTC	CASSERSVKQYF	TRBV2	TRBJ2-7	many	NA
TGCAGCGTGACAGGGGACACCGGGGAGCTGTTTTTT	CSVTGDTGELFF	TRBV29-1	TRBJ2-2	NA	TRBD1
TGTGCCAGCAGCTTAGTGGGGACAGGGGGCGTCGAGCAGTACTTC	CASSLVGTGGVEQYF	TRBV7-9	TRBJ2-7	NA	TRBD1
TGTGCCAGCAGCCCCCCCGGGGGGATTTCACCCCTCCACTTT	CASSPPGGISPLHF	TRBV6-1	TRBJ1-6	NA	NA
TGTGCCAGCAGTACCTTCCTGGGGCATGGGACTAATGAAGAACTGTTTTTT	CASSTFLGHGTNEELFF	TRBV12-3/TRBV12-4	TRBJ1-4	NA	NA
TGCAGTGCTAAAGTTGACAGGGGGAATCAGCCCCAGCATTTT	CSAKVDRGNQPQHF	TRBV20-1	TRBJ1-5	few	TRBD1
TGTGCCAGCAGCCCGGGGACAGGGGCTGGCTACACCTTC	CASSPGTGAGYTF	TRBV14	TRBJ1-2	NA	TRBD1
TGTGCCTGGACTCGACCGGAAACTGAAAAACTGTTTTTT	CAWTRPETEKLFF	TRBV30	TRBJ1-4	NA	NA
TGTGTCAGCTCACCACTCCCGGGGGCCAAAAACATTCAGTACTTC	CVSSPLPGAKNIQYF	TRBV18	TRBJ2-4	NA	NA
TGCGCCAGTATGGACAGTGGGCAAGAGACCCAGTACTTC	CASMDSGQETQYF	TRBV5-1	TRBJ2-5	NA	NA
TGTGCCAGCAGTGAACAGGGGAGTTATAGCAATCAGCCCCAGCATTTT	CASSEQGSYSNQPQHF	TRBV6-2/TRBV6-3	TRBJ1-5	many	TRBD1